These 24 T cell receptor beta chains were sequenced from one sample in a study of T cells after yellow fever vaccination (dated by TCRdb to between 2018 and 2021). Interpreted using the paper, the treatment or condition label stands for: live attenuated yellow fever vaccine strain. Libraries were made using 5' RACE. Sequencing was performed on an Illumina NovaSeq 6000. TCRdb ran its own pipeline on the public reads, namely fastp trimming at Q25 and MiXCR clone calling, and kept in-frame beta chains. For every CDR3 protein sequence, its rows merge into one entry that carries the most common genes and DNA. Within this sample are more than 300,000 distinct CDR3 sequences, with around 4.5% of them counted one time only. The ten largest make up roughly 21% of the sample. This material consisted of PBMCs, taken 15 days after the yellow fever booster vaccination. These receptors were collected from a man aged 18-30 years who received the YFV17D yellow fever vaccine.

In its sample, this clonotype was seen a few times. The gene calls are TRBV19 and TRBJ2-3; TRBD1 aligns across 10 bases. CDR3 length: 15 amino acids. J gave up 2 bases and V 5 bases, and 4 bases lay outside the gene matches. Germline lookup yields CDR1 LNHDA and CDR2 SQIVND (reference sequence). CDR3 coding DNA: TGTGCCAGTAGTGACAGGGGGCGCGACACAGATACGCAGTATTTT. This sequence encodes CASSDRGRDTDTQYF.

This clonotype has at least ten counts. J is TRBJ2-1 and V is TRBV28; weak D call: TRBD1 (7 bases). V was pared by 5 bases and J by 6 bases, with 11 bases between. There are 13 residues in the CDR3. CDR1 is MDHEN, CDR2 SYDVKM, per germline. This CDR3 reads CASSIQGGNEQFF. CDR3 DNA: TGTGCCAGCAGTATTCAGGGGGGCAATGAGCAGTTCTTC.

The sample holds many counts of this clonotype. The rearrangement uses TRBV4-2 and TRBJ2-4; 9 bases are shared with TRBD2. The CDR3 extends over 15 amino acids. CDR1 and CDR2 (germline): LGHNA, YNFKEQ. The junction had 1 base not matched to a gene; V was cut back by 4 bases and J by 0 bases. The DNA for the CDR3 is TGTGCCAGCAGCCTAGCGGGGGAAGCCAAAAACATTCAGTACTTC. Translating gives CASSLAGEAKNIQYF.

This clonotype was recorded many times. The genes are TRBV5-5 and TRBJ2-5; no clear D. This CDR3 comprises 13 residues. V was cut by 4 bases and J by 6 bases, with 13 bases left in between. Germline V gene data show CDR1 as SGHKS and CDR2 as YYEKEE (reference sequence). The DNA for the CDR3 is TGTGCCAGCAGCCACTACAAAGGCCAGACCCAGTACTTC. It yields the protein CASSHYKGQTQYF. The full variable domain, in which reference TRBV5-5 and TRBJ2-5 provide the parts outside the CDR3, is DAGVTQSPTHLIKTRGQQVTLRCSPISGHKSVSWYQQVLGQGPQFIFQYYEKEERGRGNFPDRFSARQFPNYSSELNVNALLLGDSALYLCASSHYKGQTQYFGPGTRLLVL.

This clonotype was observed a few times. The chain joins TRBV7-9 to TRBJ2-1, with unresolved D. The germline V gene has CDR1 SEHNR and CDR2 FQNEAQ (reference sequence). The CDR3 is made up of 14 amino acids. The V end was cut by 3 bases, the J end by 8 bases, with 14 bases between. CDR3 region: CASSFLGRSHEQFF. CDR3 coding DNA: TGTGCCAGCAGCTTTCTAGGCAGGAGCCATGAGCAGTTCTTC.

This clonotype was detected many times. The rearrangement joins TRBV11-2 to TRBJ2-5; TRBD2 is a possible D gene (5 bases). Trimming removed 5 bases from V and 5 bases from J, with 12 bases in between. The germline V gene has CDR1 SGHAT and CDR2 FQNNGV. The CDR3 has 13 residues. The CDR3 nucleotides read TGTGCCAGCAGCCGGGGAGTAGTCGAGACCCAGTACTTC. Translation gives CASSRGVVETQYF.

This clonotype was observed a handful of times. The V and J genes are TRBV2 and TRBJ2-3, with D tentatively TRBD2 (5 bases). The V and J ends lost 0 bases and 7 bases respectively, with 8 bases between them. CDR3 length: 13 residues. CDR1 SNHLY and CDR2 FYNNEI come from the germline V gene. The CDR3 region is CASSEARENTQYF. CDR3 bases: TGTGCCAGCAGTGAAGCCCGGGAAAATACGCAGTATTTT.

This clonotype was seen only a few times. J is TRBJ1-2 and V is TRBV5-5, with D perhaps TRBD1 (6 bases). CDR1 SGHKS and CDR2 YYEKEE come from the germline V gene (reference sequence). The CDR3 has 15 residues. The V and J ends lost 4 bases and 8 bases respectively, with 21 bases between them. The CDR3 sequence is CASSPSAGTLGGYTF. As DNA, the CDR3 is TGTGCCAGCAGCCCGTCCGCCGGGACATTAGGCGGCTACACCTTC.

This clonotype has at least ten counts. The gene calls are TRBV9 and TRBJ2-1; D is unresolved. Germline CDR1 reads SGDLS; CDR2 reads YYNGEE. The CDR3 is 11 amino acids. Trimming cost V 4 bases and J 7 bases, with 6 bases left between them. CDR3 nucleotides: TGTGCCAGCAGCACACAGAATGAGCAGTTCTTC. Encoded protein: CASSTQNEQFF. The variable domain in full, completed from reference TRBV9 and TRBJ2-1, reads DSGVTQTPKHLITATGQRVTLRCSPRSGDLSVYWYQQSLDQGLQFLIQYYNGEERAKGNILERFSAQQFPDLHSELNLSSLELGDSALYFCASSTQNEQFFGPGTRLTVL.

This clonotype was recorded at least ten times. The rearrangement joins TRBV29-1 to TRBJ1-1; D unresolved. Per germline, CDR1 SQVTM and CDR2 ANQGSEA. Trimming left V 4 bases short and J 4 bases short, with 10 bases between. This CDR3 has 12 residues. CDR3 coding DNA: TGCAGCGTTGGTGAGGGTTTCACTGAAGCTTTCTTT. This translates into CSVGEGFTEAFF. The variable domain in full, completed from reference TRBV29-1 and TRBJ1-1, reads SAVISQKPSRDICQRGTSLTIQCQVDSQVTMMFWYRQQPGQSLTLIATANQGSEATYESGFVIDKFPISRPNLTFSTLTVSNMSPEDSSIYLCSVGEGFTEAFFGQGTRLTVV.

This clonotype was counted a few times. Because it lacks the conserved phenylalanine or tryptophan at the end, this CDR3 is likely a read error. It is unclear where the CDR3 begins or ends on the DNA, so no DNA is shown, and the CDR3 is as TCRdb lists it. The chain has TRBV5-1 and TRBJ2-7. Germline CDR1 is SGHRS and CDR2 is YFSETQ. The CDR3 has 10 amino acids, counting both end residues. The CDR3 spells CASSSGPRLQ.

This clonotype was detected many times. This chain's CDR3 is CASGSRTGTGNTIYF. CDR3 DNA: TGTGCCAGCGGATCCCGGACAGGGACTGGAAACACCATATATTTT. This rearrangement joins TRBV5-6 to TRBJ1-3; the match to TRBD1 covers 8 bases. The CDR3 runs 15 residues. V was clipped by 7 bases and J by 2 bases; unmatched bases: 8. Germline assignment: CDR1 SGHDT and CDR2 YYEEEE. The full variable domain, its missing parts supplied by reference TRBV5-6 and TRBJ1-3, is DAGVTQSPTHLIKTRGQQVTLRCSPKSGHDTVSWYQQALGQGPQFIFQYYEEEERQRGNFPDRFSGHQFPNYSSELNVNALLLGDSALYLCASGSRTGTGNTIYFGEGSWLTVV.

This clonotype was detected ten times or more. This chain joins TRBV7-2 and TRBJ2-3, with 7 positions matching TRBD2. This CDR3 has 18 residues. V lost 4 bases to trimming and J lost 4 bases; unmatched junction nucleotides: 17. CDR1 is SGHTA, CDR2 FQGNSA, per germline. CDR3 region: CASSSRSLRGRNPDTQYF. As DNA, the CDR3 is TGTGCCAGCAGCTCTCGTAGCCTGCGGGGGAGAAACCCAGATACGCAGTATTTT.

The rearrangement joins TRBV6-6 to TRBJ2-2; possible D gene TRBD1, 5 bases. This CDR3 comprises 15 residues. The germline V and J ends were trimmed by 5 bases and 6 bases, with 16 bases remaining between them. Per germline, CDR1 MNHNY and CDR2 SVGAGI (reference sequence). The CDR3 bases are TGTGCCAGCAGTCCCCCCCCAGGGTTTGCCGGGGAGCTGTTTTTT. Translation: CASSPPPGFAGELFF.

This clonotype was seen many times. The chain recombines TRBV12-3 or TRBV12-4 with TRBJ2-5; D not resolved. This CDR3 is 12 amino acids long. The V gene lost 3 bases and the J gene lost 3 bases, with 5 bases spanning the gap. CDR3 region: CASSFEEETQYF. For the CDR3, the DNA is TGTGCCAGCAGTTTTGAAGAAGAGACCCAGTACTTC.

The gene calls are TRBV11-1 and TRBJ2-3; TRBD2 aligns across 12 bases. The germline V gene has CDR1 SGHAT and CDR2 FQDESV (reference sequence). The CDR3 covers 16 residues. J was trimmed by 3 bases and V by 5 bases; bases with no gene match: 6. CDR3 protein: CASSTGLAGSTDTQYF. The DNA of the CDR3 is TGTGCCAGCAGCACCGGACTAGCGGGGTCAACAGATACGCAGTATTTT.

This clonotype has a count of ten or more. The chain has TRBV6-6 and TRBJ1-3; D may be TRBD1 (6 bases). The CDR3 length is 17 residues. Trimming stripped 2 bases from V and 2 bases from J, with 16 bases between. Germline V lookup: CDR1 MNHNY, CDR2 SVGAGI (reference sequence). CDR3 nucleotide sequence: TGTGCCAGCAGTTACGGGTTAGACAGGATGGCTGGAAACACCATATATTTT. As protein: CASSYGLDRMAGNTIYF.

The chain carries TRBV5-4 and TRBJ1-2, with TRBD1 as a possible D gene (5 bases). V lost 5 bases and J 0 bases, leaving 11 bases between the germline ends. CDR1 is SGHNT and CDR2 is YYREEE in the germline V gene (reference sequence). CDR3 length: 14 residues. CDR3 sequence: CASRGTETNYGYTF. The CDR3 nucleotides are TGTGCCAGCAGGGGGACCGAGACTAACTATGGCTACACCTTC.

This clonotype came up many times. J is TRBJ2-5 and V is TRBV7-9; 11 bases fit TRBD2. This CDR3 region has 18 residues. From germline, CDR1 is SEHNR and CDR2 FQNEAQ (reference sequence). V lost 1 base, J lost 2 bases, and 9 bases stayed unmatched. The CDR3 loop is CASSLGLAGGDFQETQYF. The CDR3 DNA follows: TGTGCCAGCAGCTTAGGGCTAGCGGGGGGCGATTTTCAAGAGACCCAGTACTTC.

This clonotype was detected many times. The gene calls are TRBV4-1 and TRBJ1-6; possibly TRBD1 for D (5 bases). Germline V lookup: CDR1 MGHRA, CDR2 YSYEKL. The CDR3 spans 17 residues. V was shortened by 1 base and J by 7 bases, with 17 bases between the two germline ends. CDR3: CASSQARLGAGNSPLHF. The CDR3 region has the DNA TGCGCCAGCAGCCAAGCTAGATTAGGGGCGGGAAATTCACCCCTCCACTTT.

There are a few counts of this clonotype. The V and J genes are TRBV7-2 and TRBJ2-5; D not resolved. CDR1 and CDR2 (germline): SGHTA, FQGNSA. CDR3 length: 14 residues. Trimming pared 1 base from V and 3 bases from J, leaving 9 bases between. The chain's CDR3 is CASSLVGYEETQYF. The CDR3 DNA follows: TGTGCCAGCAGCTTAGTGGGCTACGAAGAGACCCAGTACTTC.

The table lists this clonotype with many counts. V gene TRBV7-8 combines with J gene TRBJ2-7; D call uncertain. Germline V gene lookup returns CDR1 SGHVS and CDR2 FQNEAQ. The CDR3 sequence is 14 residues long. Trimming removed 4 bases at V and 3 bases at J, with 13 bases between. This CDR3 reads CASSSKTRLYEQYV. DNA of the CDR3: TGTGCCAGCAGCTCGAAGACTCGCCTCTACGAGCAGTACGTC.

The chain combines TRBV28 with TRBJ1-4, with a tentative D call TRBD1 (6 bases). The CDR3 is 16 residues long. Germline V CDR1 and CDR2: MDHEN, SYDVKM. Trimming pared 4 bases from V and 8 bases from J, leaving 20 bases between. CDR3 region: CASSSIRAGAGEKLFF. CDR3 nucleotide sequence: TGTGCCAGCAGTTCCATAAGGGCAGGGGCTGGGGAAAAACTGTTTTTT.

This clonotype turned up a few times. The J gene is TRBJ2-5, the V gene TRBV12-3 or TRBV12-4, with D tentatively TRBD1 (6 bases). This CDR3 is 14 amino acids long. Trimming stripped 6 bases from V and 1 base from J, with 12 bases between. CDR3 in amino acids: CASRPTGIQETQYF. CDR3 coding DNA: TGTGCCAGCAGGCCGACAGGCATCCAAGAGACCCAGTACTTC.